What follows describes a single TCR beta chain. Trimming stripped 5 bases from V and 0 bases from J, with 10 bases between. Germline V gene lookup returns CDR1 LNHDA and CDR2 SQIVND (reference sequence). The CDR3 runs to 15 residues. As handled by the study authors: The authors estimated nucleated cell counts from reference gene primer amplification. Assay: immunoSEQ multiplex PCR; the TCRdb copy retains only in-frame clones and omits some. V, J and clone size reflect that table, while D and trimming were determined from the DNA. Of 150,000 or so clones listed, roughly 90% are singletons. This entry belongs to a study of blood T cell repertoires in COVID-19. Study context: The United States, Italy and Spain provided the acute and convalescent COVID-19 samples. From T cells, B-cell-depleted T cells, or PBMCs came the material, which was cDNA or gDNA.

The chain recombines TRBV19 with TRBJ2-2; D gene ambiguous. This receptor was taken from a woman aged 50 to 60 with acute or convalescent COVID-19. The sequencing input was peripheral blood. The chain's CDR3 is CASSEETSNTGELFF. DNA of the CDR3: TGTGCCAGTAGTGAGGAAACCTCGAACACCGGGGAGCTGTTTTTT.